The next 5 T cell receptor beta chains were all read from a single sample in a study of blood T cell repertoires in COVID-19. Using immunoSEQ multiplex PCR, the repertoire was profiled, and TCRdb retains in-frame clones only, with some absent. The profile covers 120,000 to 150,000 clones, with around four fifths appearing a single time and about 3.1% taken by the ten largest. The sample comprised peripheral blood. Source of these receptors: a woman in her thirties or forties with active or convalescent COVID-19.

This rearrangement joins TRBV18 to TRBJ1-3; D not certain. Between the trimmed V and J ends, which lost 5 bases and 0 bases, there was a span of 8 bases. Germline lookup yields CDR1 KGHSH and CDR2 LQKENI. CDR3 length equals 14 residues. The CDR3 bases are TGTGCCAGCTCAACGGGGAACTCTGGAAACACCATATATTTT. Its translation: CASSTGNSGNTIYF.

The chain recombines TRBV18 with TRBJ1-2; TRBD1 is a possible D gene (5 bases). The germline CDR1 and CDR2 sequences are KGHSH and LQKENI. V was shortened by 3 bases and J by 0 bases, with 11 bases between the two germline ends. This CDR3 is 15 amino acids long. CDR3 protein: CASSPIDRANYGYTF. The CDR3, as DNA: TGTGCCAGCTCACCCATCGACAGAGCTAACTATGGCTACACCTTC.

J is TRBJ1-1 and V is TRBV2; D might be TRBD1 (6 bases). The germline V gene has CDR1 SNHLY and CDR2 FYNNEI. V dropped 6 bases and J dropped 6 bases, with 14 bases sitting between them. CDR3 length: 13 amino acids. As DNA, the CDR3 is TGTGCCAGCAGCTCTTACAGGGTTGCTGAAGCTTTCTTT. Its protein is CASSSYRVAEAFF.

The V call is TRBV28, the J call TRBJ1-1, with 8 bases identical to TRBD1. The length of the CDR3 is 14 residues. The germline V gene encodes CDR1 MDHEN and CDR2 SYDVKM. V lost 7 bases and J lost 10; bases outside the gene matches: 14. The CDR3 coding sequence is TGTGCCAGCACTGCCGGACAGGGATGGCGGGGAGCTTTCTTT. Protein product: CASTAGQGWRGAFF.

CDR3 coding DNA: TGCAGTGCTAATTCCCTCGGGGAGCTGTTTTTT. Its translation is CSANSLGELFF. J is TRBJ2-2 and V is TRBV20-1, with D unclear. Per germline, CDR1 DFQATT and CDR2 SNEGSKA (reference sequence). Trimming pared 4 bases from V and 7 bases from J, leaving 7 bases between. The CDR3 covers 11 residues.